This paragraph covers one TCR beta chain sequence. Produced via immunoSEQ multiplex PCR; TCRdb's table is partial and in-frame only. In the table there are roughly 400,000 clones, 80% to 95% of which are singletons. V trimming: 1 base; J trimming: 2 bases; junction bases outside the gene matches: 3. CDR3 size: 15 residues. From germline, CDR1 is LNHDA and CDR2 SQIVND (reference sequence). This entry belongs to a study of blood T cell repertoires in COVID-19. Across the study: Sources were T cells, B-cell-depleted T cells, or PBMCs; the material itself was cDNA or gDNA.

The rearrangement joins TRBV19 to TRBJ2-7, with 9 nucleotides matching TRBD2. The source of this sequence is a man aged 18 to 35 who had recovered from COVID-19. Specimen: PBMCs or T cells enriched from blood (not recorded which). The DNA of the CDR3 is TGTGCCAGTAGTATAGCAATAGCGGGAGCCTACGAGCAGTACTTC. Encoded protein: CASSIAIAGAYEQYF.